The subject of this entry is one T cell receptor (beta chain). Only one count was recorded for this clone. This clone's antigen is unknown. No much larger clone is present one base from it, and per-base qualities are unavailable. This entry is derived from a study of cytomegalovirus exposure and HLA in healthy donors (dated by TCRdb to about 2017). A note on the overall study: In an earlier analysis of under 600 of the donors, under 300 Gb of sequence data and roughly 100 million unique TCR beta sequences from about 190 million T cells were reported. In a later analysis, previously published TCR beta repertoires from several hundred donors were re-analyzed and high-resolution HLA genotyping was added so that TCR occurrence patterns could be studied. Every discovery cohort repertoire had been produced on one sequencing platform. Of the 300 to 500 genotyped donors, 75% to 85% were placed in the genetic ancestry cluster associated with self-reported Caucasian donors. The study was designed to test whether signatures of past pathogen exposure could be identified by cataloging public T cell receptors. Typing coverage differed by locus: A, B, C, DRB1 and DQB1 were typed in about 629-630 donors, DQA1 in around 500, DPA1 in approximately 600, and DPB1 in 400 to 490. The study profiled the T cell repertoires of hundreds of subjects by immunosequencing and related them to cytomegalovirus serostatus. To predict cytomegalovirus infection status, the study brought together high-throughput TCR immunosequencing, statistical association of individual TCRs with disease status, and machine learning. About 280 gigabases of sequencing data and approximately 92 million unique TCR sequences made up an early release that covered roughly 670 HLA-typed donors. HLA typing covered class I and class II loci at four-digit resolution. Across 300 to 400 genotyped donors of the cohort, an average of approximately 200,000 unique TCR beta nucleotide sequences per donor were sequenced, and around 20% of those sequences were non-productive. About five DR-DQ haplotypes were treated as single units for association and clustering because of strong linkage in the cohort. In the later analysis, no new phenotypic data were used to find candidate immune exposures; instead, reliance was placed on TCR beta sequences and their occurrence across donors. A later genetic analysis took genome-wide SNP genotypes for about 55% of the 666 donors and used that subset as a discovery cohort. A separate validation cohort of 100 to 150 different subjects was used in addition to the approximately 610-subject first cohort. Donor age, sex, ethnicity and CMV serostatus were compiled together with the repertoire data. An earlier analysis of approximately 580 of the donors used high-throughput TCR beta sequencing to judge whether each TCR beta V gene segment behaved as functional or pseudogenic. General findings and caveats noted by the study authors: The study gave a list of some 150 TCR beta chains associated with cytomegalovirus. Presence/absence analyses assumed roughly uniform sequencing depth across donors, an assumption that may not hold. CMV serostatus was the only immune exposure information available for the cohort. In a later analysis, HLA-associated TCR beta chains showed more clonal expansion and lower generation probabilities than non-associated chains that were equally common. The cohort was sequenced for TCR beta chains only, and without alpha or paired-chain data the features that could be detected were limited. Correlated functional status among segregating V segments might be attributable to linkage disequilibrium, but an unknown experimental factor could not be ruled out. Some IMGT-functional V segments, including TRBV6-2 and TRBV6-3, could not be distinguished by the 87-base-pair reads and were therefore excluded. Specific HLA alleles were associated with 15,000 to 20,000 TCR beta sequences at a false discovery rate of 0.05 in a later analysis. In vitro tests confirmed that a few of the cytomegalovirus-associated TCR beta chains recognize cytomegalovirus antigens. In a later genetic analysis, fewer N-insertions in productive TCRs were reported among donors in an Asian-associated ancestry cluster than the 666-donor mean. Cytomegalovirus status was reported to be diagnosed by the classifier with high specificity and sensitivity in both the original and validation cohorts. An association between a missense DCLRE1C variant and V-gene and J-gene trimming of TCR beta chains was found in a later genetic analysis and replicated in an independent cohort. The authors suggested that the approach could potentially be extended to other disease states and immunological phenotypes. Most TCR sequences were seen in very few donors, while some public TCRs were found in many individuals. In a later analysis, several top co-occurrence clusters were reported to appear linked to parvovirus B19, influenza, CMV and Epstein-Barr virus. A further reported finding was that TCR beta sequences accurately predicted the HLA-A and HLA-B alleles for most subjects in the first cohort. A later analysis found that TCR association rates varied across HLA loci, with DRB1 alleles showing the most associated TCRs and HLA-C alleles the fewest. Assigning TCR associations to individual alleles was difficult when HLA alleles, especially DR and DQ, strongly co-occurred. Roughly 17 rarely observed V segments, including chromosome 9 orphons, were excluded from the earlier analysis of some 590 of the donors because counts were too low. A cluster of highly shared sequence variants was judged likely to be a technical artifact of the sequencing pipeline. A later analysis found that most CMV-associated TCR beta chains appeared HLA-restricted, with HLA associations seemingly driven largely by CMV exposure. HLA typing was unavailable for some donors at each locus, so association tests used only the typed subset. An earlier analysis of several hundred of the donors showed that most TCR beta V segments appeared in productive rearrangements either about 87% or about 30% of the time, which broadly matched IMGT annotations.

The cohort was made up of hundreds of healthy bone marrow donors. At the time of sampling, all cohort members were nominally healthy, though unrecorded immune exposures were likely present. The donor tested CMV seropositive, placing the donor among the 289 seropositive members of the cohort. A peripheral blood sample was collected from each donor, and TCR beta sequencing was performed on peripheral blood mononuclear cells. Genomic DNA extraction from the blood cell samples was performed with the Qiagen DNeasy Blood Extraction Kit. Taken from cysteine to phenylalanine, the CDR3 has 13 residues. The sequence is cut down to CDR3 DNA, 39 bases in frame from base 1. V lost 6 bases and J lost 6 bases; the stretch between them is 12 bases long. From the germline V gene, CDR1 is SGHTA and CDR2 is FQGTGA. The method was the immunoSEQ multiplex PCR assay. For the multiplex PCR, a mixture combining 60 forward primers for TCR Vbeta segments and 13 reverse primers for TCR Jbeta segments was used. Amplification of the CDR3 region of rearranged TCR beta genes was performed with a multiplex PCR assay on genomic DNA. The amplified TCR beta libraries were sequenced on the Illumina HiSeq System as 87-base-pair reads. The paper's processing steps were these. A later analysis counted about 80 million unique TCR beta chains across the approximately 700 repertoires, and roughly 10 million of these chains were shared by at least two donors. Raw reads were error-corrected and collapsed into unique sequences by a nearest-neighbor algorithm in which closely related sequences were merged to remove PCR and sequencing errors. Alignment of CDR3 sequences to IMGT reference sequences was used to assign V, D and J gene segments. For a sequence to be retained, a match of at least six nucleotides was required to both a V gene segment and a J gene segment. A rearrangement was called productive if the CDR3 had no stop codons and remained in frame with V and J, and every other rearrangement was called non-productive. Following IMGT convention, CDR3 was defined as the stretch from the second conserved V-encoded cysteine to the conserved J-encoded phenylalanine. In an earlier analysis of just under 600 of the donors, sequences lacking an unambiguous match to a single V gene segment were excluded. An earlier analysis of a few hundred of the donors classified V segments as functional when productive rearrangements were above 56.7% and as segregating when the standard deviation between donors was above 5%. A statistical classification framework was built for diagnosing cytomegalovirus status from the catalog of TCR beta chain sequences. In a later analysis, V and J genes were assigned by comparing TCR nucleotide sequences against IMGT/GENE-DB human TR gene sequences. A later analysis assigned CDR3 sequences and most-parsimonious VDJ recombination scenarios with the TCRdist pipeline. In a later analysis, each TCR beta chain was defined by its CDR3 amino acid sequence together with its V-gene family, and reads lacking a unique V-gene family were excluded. As a way to deal with suspected cross-contamination and a sequencing artifact, a later analysis dropped hundreds of nucleotide sequences that were highly shared and had low generation probability. For each public chain, a later analysis derived a clonal expansion index from normalized ranks of inferred template counts within each repertoire. A later analysis computed generation probabilities with a VDJ recombination model fitted to out-of-frame rearrangements, and checked the results against IGoR. Hypergeometric tests were used in a later analysis to score TCR-TCR, TCR-HLA and TCR-CMV co-occurrence, with a repertoire-size bias correction applied to the TCR pairs. False discovery rates were estimated in a later analysis by permuting HLA or CMV assignments 20 times. In a later analysis, co-occurring TCRs were grouped using DBSCAN, and TCRdist sequence similarity was added for clustering within HLA-allele-positive subsets. Repertoires with fewer than 30,000 or more than 120,000 public chains, plus five repertoires with anomalous nucleotide sharing, were excluded from co-occurrence clustering. Held by TCRdb, this immuneACCESS table contains in-frame sequences only and omits some clones. Under half of the omission traces to an unresolved V gene where checked; the cause of the rest is unknown. For V, J and clone size, that table is used; D and trimming come from the DNA. The sample data list about 160,000 clones, and more than 65% of these were observed just once. The ten largest clones capture roughly 9.7% of the sample.

Material for sequencing was PBMCs. Recombination linked TRBV7-3 to TRBJ2-1, with TRBD2 as a weak D call on 7 bases. The TCR sequence derives from a man aged 18 to 30 in good health and CMV-seropositive. The sequence in DNA is TGTGCCAGCAGTGGGGGGGCGGGCAATGAGCAGTTCTTC. This is translated as CASSGGAGNEQFF.